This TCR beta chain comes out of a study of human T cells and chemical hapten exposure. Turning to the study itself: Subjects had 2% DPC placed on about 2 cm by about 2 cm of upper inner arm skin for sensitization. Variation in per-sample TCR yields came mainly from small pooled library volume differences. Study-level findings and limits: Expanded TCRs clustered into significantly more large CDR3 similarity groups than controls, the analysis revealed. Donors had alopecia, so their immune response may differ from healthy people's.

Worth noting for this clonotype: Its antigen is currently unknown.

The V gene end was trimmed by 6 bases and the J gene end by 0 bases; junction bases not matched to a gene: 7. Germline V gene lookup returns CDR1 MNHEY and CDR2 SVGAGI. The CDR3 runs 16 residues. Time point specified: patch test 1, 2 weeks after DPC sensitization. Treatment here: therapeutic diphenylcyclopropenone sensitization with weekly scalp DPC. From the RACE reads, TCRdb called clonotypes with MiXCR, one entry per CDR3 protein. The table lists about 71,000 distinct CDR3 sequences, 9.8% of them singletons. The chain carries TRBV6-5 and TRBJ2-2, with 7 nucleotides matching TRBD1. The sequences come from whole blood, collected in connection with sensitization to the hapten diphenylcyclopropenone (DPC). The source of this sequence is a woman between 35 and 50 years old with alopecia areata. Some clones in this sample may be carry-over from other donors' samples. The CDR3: CASRESGTANTGELFF. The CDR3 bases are TGTGCCAGCAGGGAATCCGGGACAGCGAACACCGGGGAGCTGTTTTTT.